This passage covers 23 T cell receptor beta chains from one sample sequenced in a study of shared clonotypes between healthy human individuals. The repertoire was sequenced with immunoSEQ multiplex PCR; TCRdb's copy has only in-frame clones and lacks some. The profile shows hundreds of thousands of clones, around 67% of them singletons. Sequencing was carried out using memory CD4+ T cells sorted from blood. Regarding subset: CD45RA-negative fraction. The receptors were gathered from a man younger than 45 in good health.

This chain uses TRBV19 with TRBJ1-4, with a tentative D call TRBD1 (6 bases). This CDR3 has 16 residues. Germline V gene lookup returns CDR1 LNHDA and CDR2 SQIVND (reference sequence). The V and J ends lost 2 bases and 0 bases respectively, with 10 bases between them. The CDR3 protein is CASSISGGATNEKLFF. For the CDR3, the DNA is TGTGCCAGTAGTATATCGGGGGGCGCAACTAATGAAAAACTGTTTTTT.

The V gene is TRBV20-1, the J gene TRBJ2-1; the match to TRBD2 covers 9 bases. Germline CDR1 reads DFQATT; CDR2 reads SNEGSKA (reference sequence). The length of the CDR3 is 11 residues. V was pared by 6 bases and J by 9 bases, with 3 bases of the junction left unmatched. The CDR3 coding sequence is TGCAGTGCCCTAGCGGGGCCTGAGCAGTTCTTC. This codes for CSALAGPEQFF.

Comments on this clone: Within the sample, other DNA sequences also encode this same CDR3. The chain is built from TRBV30 and TRBJ1-1; 8 nucleotides agree with TRBD1. V shed 2 bases and J 5 bases; nucleotides not matched to a gene: 10. The CDR3 loop spans 15 amino acids. In germline, CDR1 is GTSNPN, CDR2 SVGIG (reference sequence). The DNA for the CDR3 is TGTGCCTGGAGTCGCCCAGGGGGCGGGTGGACTGAAGCTTTCTTT. It is translated as CAWSRPGGGWTEAFF.

This clone came up once. The chain is built from TRBV28 and TRBJ2-2, with TRBD2 matching over 13 bases. This CDR3 spans 20 amino acids. Trimming took 4 bases from V and 6 from J; bases not matched to a gene: 17. CDR1 MDHEN and CDR2 SYDVKM come from the germline V gene. The CDR3 region is CASSYRGTSGRARFSGELFF. CDR3 DNA: TGTGCCAGCAGTTATCGGGGTACTAGCGGGAGGGCCAGGTTCTCCGGGGAGCTGTTTTTT.

The chain joins TRBV28 to TRBJ1-1; TRBD1 is a possible D gene (6 bases). The CDR3 covers 13 residues. In germline, CDR1 is MDHEN, CDR2 SYDVKM. Trimming removed 5 bases from V and 6 bases from J, with 13 bases in between. In DNA, the CDR3 is TGTGCCAGCAGTACAGGGACTTCCCCTGAAGCTTTCTTT. Translation: CASSTGTSPEAFF.

This clone was found a few times. The genes are TRBV27 and TRBJ2-7; D possibly corresponds to TRBD1 (5 bases). Between the trimmed V and J ends, which lost 3 bases and 4 bases, there was a span of 19 bases. Looked up from germline, CDR1 is MNHEY and CDR2 is SMNVEV (reference sequence). The length of the CDR3 is 16 residues. The CDR3 DNA reads as TGTGCCAGCAGTTTTAGTGGGGTGGGGCGAGGATACGAGCAGTACTTC. This gives the protein CASSFSGVGRGYEQYF.

Only a few counts were recorded for this clone. This chain joins TRBV27 and TRBJ2-5; tentatively, D is TRBD1 (6 bases). The CDR3 contains 15 residues. V was shortened by 6 bases and J by 4 bases, with 18 bases between the two germline ends. Germline V gene sequence: CDR1 MNHEY, CDR2 SMNVEV (reference sequence). The CDR3 DNA follows: TGTGCCAGCAGCGGGCAAGGGGGAAGACGAGAGACCCAGTACTTC. Translating gives CASSGQGGRRETQYF.

This clone showed up just once. The chain uses TRBV7-2 and TRBJ1-5; 7 bases line up with TRBD1. Germline V gene data show CDR1 as SGHTA and CDR2 as FQGNSA. The V and J ends lost 6 bases and 3 bases, in that order; junction bases with no gene match: 5. This CDR3 is built from 14 residues. The CDR3 DNA is TGTGCCAGCAGTCAGGGGGTGCACAATCAGCCCCAGCATTTT. This gives the protein CASSQGVHNQPQHF.

This chain uses TRBV11-2 with TRBJ2-1, with 9 bases fitting TRBD2. The CDR3 has 15 residues. The J segment lost 2 bases and the V segment lost 2 bases, leaving 1 base of the junction unmatched. Per the germline V gene, CDR1 is SGHAT and CDR2 is FQNNGV. CDR3 nucleotide sequence: TGTGCCAGCAGCTTACTAGCGGGACCCTACAATGAGCAGTTCTTC. Translation gives CASSLLAGPYNEQFF. The full variable domain, rest sourced from reference TRBV11-2 and TRBJ2-1, is EAGVAQSPRYKIIEKRQSVAFWCNPISGHATLYWYQQILGQGPKLLIQFQNNGVVDDSQLPKDRFSAERLKGVDSTLKIQPAKLEDSAVYLCASSLLAGPYNEQFFGPGTRLTVL.

The chain employs TRBV6-6 and TRBJ2-1, with D possibly called TRBD1 or TRBD2 (6 bases each). Germline CDR1 is MNHNY and CDR2 is SVGAGI (reference sequence). The length of the CDR3 is 14 residues. With 7 bases removed from V and 12 bases from J, the gap between germline ends came to 22 bases. CDR3 nucleotides: TGTGCCAGCAAAAGAGAGGGGGGTGGGCCCCGGCAGTTCTTC. It encodes CASKREGGGPRQFF.

This clone appeared once. The J gene is TRBJ2-7, the V gene TRBV28; 7 nucleotides agree with TRBD1. Germline values: CDR1 MDHEN, CDR2 SYDVKM. The CDR3 covers 14 residues. V dropped 2 bases and J dropped 5; count of bases not matched to a gene: 6. In DNA, the CDR3 is TGTGCCAGCAGTTTACCTGCACAGGGGAACGAGCAGTACTTC. Translating gives CASSLPAQGNEQYF.

The chain joins TRBV27 to TRBJ2-3; D is possibly TRBD2 (6 bases). Between the trimmed V and J ends, which lost 2 bases and 4 bases, there was a span of 10 bases. Germline loops: CDR1 MNHEY, CDR2 SMNVEV (reference sequence). The CDR3 consists of 14 residues. In DNA, the CDR3 is TGTGCCAGCAGTTTACACAGACTAGCAGATACGCAGTATTTT. Translation gives CASSLHRLADTQYF.

The chain has TRBV5-1 and TRBJ2-2, with TRBD1 matching 8 bases. CDR1 is SGHRS, CDR2 YFSETQ, per germline. V trimming: 1 base; J trimming: 4 bases; junction bases outside the gene matches: 9. This CDR3 is 17 amino acids long. CDR3 nucleotides: TGCGCCAGCAGCTTGCGGTCCGGGACAGGTAGCACCGGGGAGCTGTTTTTT. It is translated as CASSLRSGTGSTGELFF.

This rearrangement joins TRBV18 to TRBJ2-1, with a weak D call TRBD2 (5 bases). Per the germline V gene, CDR1 is KGHSH and CDR2 is LQKENI. V was trimmed by 3 bases and J by 7 bases, leaving 16 bases between them. This CDR3 contains 15 residues. CDR3 DNA: TGTGCCAGCTCACCCGTAACGGGAACTACGAATGAGCAGTTCTTC. It translates to CASSPVTGTTNEQFF.

Notes on this clone: Within the sample, other DNA sequences also encode this same CDR3. The rearrangement links TRBV18 to TRBJ2-5, with unresolved D. The CDR3 sequence is 12 residues long. Per germline, CDR1 KGHSH and CDR2 LQKENI. V lost 3 bases and J lost 0, with 2 bases in between. The CDR3 loop reads CASSPYQETQYF. CDR3 sequence (DNA): TGTGCCAGCTCACCCTACCAAGAGACCCAGTACTTC.

This chain links TRBV28 with TRBJ2-3; the match to TRBD2 covers 16 bases. V lost 7 bases to trimming and J lost 1 base; unmatched junction nucleotides: 11. This CDR3 comprises 19 residues. The germline gives CDR1 MDHEN, CDR2 SYDVKM. The CDR3 region is CASNKRGLAGGYGTDTQYF. The CDR3 DNA sequence: TGTGCCAGCAATAAGAGGGGACTAGCGGGGGGGTACGGCACAGATACGCAGTATTTT.

This clone was picked up many times. This chain connects TRBV14 to TRBJ1-4; D not certain. Germline CDR1 is SGHDN and CDR2 is FVKESK. The V gene lost 4 bases and the J gene lost 8 bases, with 17 bases spanning the gap. The CDR3 is 15 residues long. The CDR3 reads CASSPDFSQEEKLFF. The CDR3, as DNA: TGTGCCAGCAGCCCGGACTTCTCGCAGGAGGAAAAACTGTTTTTT.

The J gene is TRBJ2-3, the V gene TRBV7-9; D is possibly TRBD2 (6 bases). The CDR3 is 16 residues long. The V end lost 7 bases, the J end lost 2 bases, and 19 bases lay between the germline ends. The germline V gene encodes CDR1 SEHNR and CDR2 FQNEAQ (reference sequence). CDR3 amino acids: CASNLHSSGYTDTQYF. The CDR3 DNA sequence: TGTGCCAGCAACTTGCACTCAAGCGGGTACACAGATACGCAGTATTTT.

V usage is TRBV7-9 and J usage is TRBJ2-5; D is ambiguous. The CDR3 covers 14 residues. The germline CDR1 and CDR2 sequences are SEHNR and FQNEAQ (reference sequence). V lost 2 bases, J lost 4 bases, and 11 bases lay in between. In DNA form, the CDR3 reads TGTGCCAGCAGCTTAAAGGGTTTGGGAGAGACCCAGTACTTC. This sequence encodes CASSLKGLGETQYF.

This clone was detected ten times or more. V gene TRBV18 combines with J gene TRBJ2-5; the D gene is possibly TRBD2 (6 bases). The germline V and J ends were trimmed by 2 bases and 7 bases, with 11 bases remaining between them. The CDR3 loop spans 13 amino acids. CDR1 is KGHSH, CDR2 LQKENI, per germline. CDR3 in amino acids: CASSPTGTRTQYF. For the CDR3, the DNA is TGTGCCAGCTCACCAACGGGGACTCGGACCCAGTACTTC.

This rearrangement joins TRBV10-1 to TRBJ2-3; the D is unclear. CDR3 length: 13 residues. Trimming cost V 0 bases and J 6 bases, with 7 bases left between them. The germline gives CDR1 WNHNN, CDR2 SYGVQD (reference sequence). The CDR3 is CASSESELDTQYF. DNA for the CDR3: TGCGCCAGCAGTGAGTCAGAGCTGGATACGCAGTATTTT.

The genes are TRBV5-1 and TRBJ2-1, with 7 bases aligning to TRBD1. The V and J ends lost 7 bases and 4 bases, in that order; junction bases with no gene match: 8. The CDR3 spans 14 residues. Germline CDR1 and CDR2: SGHRS and YFSETQ. The CDR3 DNA sequence: TGCGCCAGCGGACCGGGACAGCAATACAATGAGCAGTTCTTC. Residues: CASGPGQQYNEQFF.

In this sample, this clone turned up a few times. The V call is TRBV27, the J call TRBJ1-1, with 7 bases identical to TRBD1. Looked up from germline, CDR1 is MNHEY and CDR2 is SMNVEV (reference sequence). The CDR3 is made up of 15 amino acids. Trimming cost V 5 bases and J 5 bases; bases outside gene matches: 11. CDR3 in amino acids: CASSNLGGGRTEAFF. In DNA, the CDR3 is TGTGCCAGCAGTAATTTAGGGGGCGGACGAACTGAAGCTTTCTTT.